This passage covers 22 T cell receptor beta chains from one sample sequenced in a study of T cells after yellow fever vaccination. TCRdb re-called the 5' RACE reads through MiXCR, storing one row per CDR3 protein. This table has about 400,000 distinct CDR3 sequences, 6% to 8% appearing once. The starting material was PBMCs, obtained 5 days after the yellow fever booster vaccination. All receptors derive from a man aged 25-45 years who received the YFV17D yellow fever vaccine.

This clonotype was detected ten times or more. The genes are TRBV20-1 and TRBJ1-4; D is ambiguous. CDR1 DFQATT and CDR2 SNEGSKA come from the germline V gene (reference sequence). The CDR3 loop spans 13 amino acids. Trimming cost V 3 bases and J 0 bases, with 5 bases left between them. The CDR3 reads CSASGTTNEKLFF. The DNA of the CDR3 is TGCAGTGCTAGCGGAACAACTAATGAAAAACTGTTTTTT.

The CDR3 reads CASSRGTSGSRYEQYF. CDR3 bases: TGTGCCAGCAGCCGGGGGACTAGCGGGAGTCGGTACGAGCAGTACTTC. This rearrangement joins TRBV11-2 to TRBJ2-7; 14 bases are shared with TRBD2. CDR3 length: 16 residues. Losses at the gene ends were 5 bases for V and 4 bases for J; bases not matched to a gene: 7. Germline values: CDR1 SGHAT, CDR2 FQNNGV. The full variable domain, its missing parts supplied by reference TRBV11-2 and TRBJ2-7, is EAGVAQSPRYKIIEKRQSVAFWCNPISGHATLYWYQQILGQGPKLLIQFQNNGVVDDSQLPKDRFSAERLKGVDSTLKIQPAKLEDSAVYLCASSRGTSGSRYEQYFGPGTRLTVT.

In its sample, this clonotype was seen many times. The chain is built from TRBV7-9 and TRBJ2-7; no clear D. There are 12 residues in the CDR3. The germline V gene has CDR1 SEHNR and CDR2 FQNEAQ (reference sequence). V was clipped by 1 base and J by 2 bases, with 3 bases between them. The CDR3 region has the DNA TGTGCCAGCAGCTTAGAAGCCTACGAGCAGTACTTC. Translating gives CASSLEAYEQYF.

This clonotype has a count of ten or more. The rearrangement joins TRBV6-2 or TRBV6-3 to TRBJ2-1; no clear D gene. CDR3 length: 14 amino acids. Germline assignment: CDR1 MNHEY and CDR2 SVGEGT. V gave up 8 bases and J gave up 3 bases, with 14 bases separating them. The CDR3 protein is CASGKPQHYNEQFF. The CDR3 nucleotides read TGTGCCAGCGGAAAACCCCAGCACTACAATGAGCAGTTCTTC.

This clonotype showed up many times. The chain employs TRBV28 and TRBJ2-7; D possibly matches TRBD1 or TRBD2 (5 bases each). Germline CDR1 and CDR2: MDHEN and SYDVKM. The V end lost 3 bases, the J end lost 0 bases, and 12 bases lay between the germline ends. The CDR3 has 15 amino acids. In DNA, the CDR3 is TGTGCCAGCAGTTTGTGGGGGACGGCCTCCTACGAGCAGTACTTC. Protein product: CASSLWGTASYEQYF.

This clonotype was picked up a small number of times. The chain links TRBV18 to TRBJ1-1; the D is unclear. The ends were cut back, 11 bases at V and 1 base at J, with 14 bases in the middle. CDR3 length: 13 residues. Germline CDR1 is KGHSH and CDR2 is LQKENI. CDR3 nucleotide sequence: TGTGCCGCCAAGGGCATATGGAACACTGAAGCTTTCTTT. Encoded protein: CAAKGIWNTEAFF.

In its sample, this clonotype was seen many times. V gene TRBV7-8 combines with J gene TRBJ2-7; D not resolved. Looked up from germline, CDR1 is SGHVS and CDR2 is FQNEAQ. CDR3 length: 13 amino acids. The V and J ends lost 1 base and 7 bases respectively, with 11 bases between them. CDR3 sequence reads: CASSLDGSWEQYF. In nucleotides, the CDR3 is TGTGCCAGCAGCTTAGATGGATCCTGGGAGCAGTACTTC.

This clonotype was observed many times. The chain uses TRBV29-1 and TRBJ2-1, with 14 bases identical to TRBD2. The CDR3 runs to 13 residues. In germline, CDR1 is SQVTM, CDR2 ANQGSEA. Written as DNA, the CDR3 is TGCAGTGGACTAGCGGGGGGAAACAATGAGCAGTTCTTC. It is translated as CSGLAGGNNEQFF.

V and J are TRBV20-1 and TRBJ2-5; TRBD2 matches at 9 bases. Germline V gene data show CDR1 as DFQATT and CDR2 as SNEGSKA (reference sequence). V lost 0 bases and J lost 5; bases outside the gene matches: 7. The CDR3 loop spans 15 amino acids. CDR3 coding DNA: TGCAGTGCTAGAGACGGGACTAGCATGGGGGAGACCCAGTACTTC. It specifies CSARDGTSMGETQYF.

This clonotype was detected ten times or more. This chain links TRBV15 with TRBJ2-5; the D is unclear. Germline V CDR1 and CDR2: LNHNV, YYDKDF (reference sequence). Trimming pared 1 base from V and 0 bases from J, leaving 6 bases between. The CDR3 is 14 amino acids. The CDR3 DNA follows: TGTGCCACCAGCAGAGGGCCGAACCAAGAGACCCAGTACTTC. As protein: CATSRGPNQETQYF.

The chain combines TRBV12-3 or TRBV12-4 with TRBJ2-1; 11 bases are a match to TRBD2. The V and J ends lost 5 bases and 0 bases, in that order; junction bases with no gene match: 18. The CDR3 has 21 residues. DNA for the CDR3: TGTGCCAGCAGTCTAGGATACCCTAGCGGGAGGTCTAGGAGCTCCTACAATGAGCAGTTCTTC. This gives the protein CASSLGYPSGRSRSSYNEQFF.

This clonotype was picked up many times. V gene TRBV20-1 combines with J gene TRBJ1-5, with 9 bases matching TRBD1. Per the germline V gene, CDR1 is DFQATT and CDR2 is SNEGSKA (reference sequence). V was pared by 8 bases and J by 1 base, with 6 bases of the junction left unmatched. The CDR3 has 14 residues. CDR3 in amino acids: CSLYRGQSNQPQHF. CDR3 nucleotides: TGCAGTTTATACAGGGGGCAGAGCAATCAGCCCCAGCATTTT.

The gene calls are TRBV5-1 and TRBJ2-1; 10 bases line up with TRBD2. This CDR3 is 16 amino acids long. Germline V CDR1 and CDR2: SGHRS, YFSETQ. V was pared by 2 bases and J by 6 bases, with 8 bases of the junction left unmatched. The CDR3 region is CASSFSPGLATNEQFF. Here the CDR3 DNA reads TGCGCCAGCAGCTTTTCCCCGGGACTAGCGACCAATGAGCAGTTCTTC.

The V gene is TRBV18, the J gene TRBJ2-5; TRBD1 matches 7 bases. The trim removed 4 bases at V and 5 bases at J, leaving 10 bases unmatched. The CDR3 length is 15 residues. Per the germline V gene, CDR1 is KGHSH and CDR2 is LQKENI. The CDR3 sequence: CASSQQDRVWETQYF. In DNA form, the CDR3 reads TGTGCCAGCTCACAGCAAGACAGGGTGTGGGAGACCCAGTACTTC.

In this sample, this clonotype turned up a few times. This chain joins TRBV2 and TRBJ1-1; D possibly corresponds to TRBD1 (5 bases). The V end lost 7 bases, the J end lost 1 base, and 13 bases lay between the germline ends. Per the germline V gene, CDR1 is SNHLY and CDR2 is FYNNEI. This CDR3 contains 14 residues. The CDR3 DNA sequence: TGTGCCAGCAACGGGTGGGGGAGGAACACTGAAGCTTTCTTT. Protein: CASNGWGRNTEAFF.

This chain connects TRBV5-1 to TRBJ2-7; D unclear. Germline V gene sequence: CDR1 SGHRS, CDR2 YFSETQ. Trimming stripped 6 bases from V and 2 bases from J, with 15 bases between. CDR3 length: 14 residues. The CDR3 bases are TGCGCCAGCAAAGTGGGCGCTTCAGCCTACGAGCAGTACTTC. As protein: CASKVGASAYEQYF.

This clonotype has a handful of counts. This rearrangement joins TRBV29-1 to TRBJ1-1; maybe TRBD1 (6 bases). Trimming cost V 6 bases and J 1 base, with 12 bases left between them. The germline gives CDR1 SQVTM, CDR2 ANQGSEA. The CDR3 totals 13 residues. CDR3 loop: CSVNTGTNTEAFF. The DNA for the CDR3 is TGCAGCGTAAATACAGGGACGAACACTGAAGCTTTCTTT.

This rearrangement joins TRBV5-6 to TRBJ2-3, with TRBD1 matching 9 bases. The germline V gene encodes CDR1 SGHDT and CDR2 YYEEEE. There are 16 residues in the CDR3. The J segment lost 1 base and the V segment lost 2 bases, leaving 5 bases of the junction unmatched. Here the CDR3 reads CASSLWTGDGTDTQYF. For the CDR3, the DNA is TGTGCCAGCAGCTTATGGACAGGGGACGGCACAGATACGCAGTATTTT.

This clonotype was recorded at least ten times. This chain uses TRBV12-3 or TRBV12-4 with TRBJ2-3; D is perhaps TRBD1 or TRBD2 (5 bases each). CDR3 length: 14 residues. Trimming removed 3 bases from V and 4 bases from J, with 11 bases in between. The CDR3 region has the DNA TGTGCCAGCAGTTTCAGGGTCGGGGCAGATACGCAGTATTTT. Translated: CASSFRVGADTQYF.

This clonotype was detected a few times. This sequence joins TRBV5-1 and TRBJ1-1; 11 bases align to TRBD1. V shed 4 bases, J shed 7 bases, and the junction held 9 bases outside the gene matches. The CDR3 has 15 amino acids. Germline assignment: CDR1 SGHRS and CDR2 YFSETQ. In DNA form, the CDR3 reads TGCGCCAGCAGCCGAAGGTCGGGACAGGGGGGTGAAGCTTTCTTT. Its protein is CASSRRSGQGGEAFF.

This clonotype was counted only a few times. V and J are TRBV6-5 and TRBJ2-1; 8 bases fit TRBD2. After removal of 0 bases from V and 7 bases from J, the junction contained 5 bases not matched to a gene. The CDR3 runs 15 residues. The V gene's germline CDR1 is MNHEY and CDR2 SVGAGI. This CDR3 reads CASSYSGRATNEQFF. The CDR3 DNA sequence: TGTGCCAGCAGTTACTCCGGGAGGGCTACGAATGAGCAGTTCTTC.

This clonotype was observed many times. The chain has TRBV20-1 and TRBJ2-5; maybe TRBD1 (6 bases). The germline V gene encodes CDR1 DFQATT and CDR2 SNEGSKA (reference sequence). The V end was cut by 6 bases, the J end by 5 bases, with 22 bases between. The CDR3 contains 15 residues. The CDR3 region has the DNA TGCAGTGCCCACCATTCAGGGGCAGTGACGGAGACCCAGTACTTC. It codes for CSAHHSGAVTETQYF.